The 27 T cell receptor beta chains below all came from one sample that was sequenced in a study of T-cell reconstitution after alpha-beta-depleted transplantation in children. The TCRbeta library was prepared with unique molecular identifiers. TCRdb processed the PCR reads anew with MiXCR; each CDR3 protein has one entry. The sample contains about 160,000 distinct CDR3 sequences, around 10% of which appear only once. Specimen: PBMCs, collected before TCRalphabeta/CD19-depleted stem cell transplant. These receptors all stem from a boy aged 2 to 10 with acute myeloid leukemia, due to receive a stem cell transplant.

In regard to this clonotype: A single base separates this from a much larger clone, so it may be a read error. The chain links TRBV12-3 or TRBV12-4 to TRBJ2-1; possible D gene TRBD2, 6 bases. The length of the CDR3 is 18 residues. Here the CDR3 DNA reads TGTACCAGCAGTCTGAATGGGGGTCGGGAGATCAACTACAATGAGCAGTTCTTC. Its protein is CTSSLNGGREINYNEQFF.

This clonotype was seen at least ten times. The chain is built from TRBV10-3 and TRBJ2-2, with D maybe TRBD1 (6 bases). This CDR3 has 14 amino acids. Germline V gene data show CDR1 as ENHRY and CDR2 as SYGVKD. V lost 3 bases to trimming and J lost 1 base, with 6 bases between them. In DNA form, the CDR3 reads TGTGCCATCAGTGACAGGGGGAACACCGGGGAGCTGTTTTTT. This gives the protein CAISDRGNTGELFF.

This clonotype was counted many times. The CDR3 region is CASSFNDEQYF. DNA for the CDR3: TGTGCCAGCAGTTTTAACGACGAGCAGTACTTC. The V gene is TRBV12-3 or TRBV12-4, the J gene TRBJ2-7; D is undetermined. V lost 3 bases, J lost 5 bases, and 5 bases lay in between. The CDR3 contains 11 residues.

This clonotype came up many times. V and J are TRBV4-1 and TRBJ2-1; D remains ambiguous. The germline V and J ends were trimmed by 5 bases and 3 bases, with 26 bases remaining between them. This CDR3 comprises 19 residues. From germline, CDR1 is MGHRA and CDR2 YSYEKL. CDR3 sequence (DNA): TGCGCCAGCAGCTGCGGACCAAATCGAGGTAGAGAATGCTACAATGAGCAGTTCTTC. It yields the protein CASSCGPNRGRECYNEQFF.

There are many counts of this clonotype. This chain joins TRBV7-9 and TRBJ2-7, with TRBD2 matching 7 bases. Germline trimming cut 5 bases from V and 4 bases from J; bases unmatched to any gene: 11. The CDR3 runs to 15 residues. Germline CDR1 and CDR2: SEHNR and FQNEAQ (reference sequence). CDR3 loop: CASSPLRLAEYEQYF. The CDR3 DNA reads TGTGCCAGCAGCCCTCTAAGACTAGCTGAGTACGAGCAGTACTTC.

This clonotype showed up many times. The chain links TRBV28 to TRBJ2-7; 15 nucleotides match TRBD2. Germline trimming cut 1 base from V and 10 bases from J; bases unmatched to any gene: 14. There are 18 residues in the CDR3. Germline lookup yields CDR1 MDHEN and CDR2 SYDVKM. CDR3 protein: CASSLSSMTGTSGRSQYF. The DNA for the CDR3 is TGTGCCAGCAGTTTATCAAGCATGACCGGGACTAGCGGGAGGTCTCAGTACTTC.

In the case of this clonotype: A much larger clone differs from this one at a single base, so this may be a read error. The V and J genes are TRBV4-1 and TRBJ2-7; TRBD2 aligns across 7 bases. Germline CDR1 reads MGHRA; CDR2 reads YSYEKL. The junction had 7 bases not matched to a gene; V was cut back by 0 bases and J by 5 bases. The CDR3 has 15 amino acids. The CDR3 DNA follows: TGCGCCAGCAGCCAAGAAGGCCTAGCGGTAGACGAGCAGTACTTC. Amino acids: CASSQEGLAVDEQYF.

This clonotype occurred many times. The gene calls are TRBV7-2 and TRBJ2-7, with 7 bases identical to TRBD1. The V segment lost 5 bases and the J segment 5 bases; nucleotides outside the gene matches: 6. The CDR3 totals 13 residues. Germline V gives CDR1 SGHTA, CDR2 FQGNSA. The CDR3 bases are TGTGCCAGCAGCGTCTACAGGGGAGACGAGCAGTACGTC. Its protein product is CASSVYRGDEQYV.

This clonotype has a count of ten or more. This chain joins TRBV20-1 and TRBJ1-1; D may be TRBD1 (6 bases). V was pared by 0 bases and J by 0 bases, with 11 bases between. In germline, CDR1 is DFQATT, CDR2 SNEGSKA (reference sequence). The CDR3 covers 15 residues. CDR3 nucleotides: TGCAGTGCTAGAGATTCACAGGGAGTGAACACTGAAGCTTTCTTT. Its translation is CSARDSQGVNTEAFF.

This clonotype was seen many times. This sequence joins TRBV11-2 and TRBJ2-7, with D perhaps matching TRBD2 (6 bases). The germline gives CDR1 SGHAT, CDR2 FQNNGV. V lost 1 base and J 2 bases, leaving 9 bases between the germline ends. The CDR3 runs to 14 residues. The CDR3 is CASSLAGATYEQYF. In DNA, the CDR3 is TGTGCCAGCAGCTTAGCGGGAGCCACCTACGAGCAGTACTTC.

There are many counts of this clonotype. CDR3 region: CASSLPQGAGELFF. In DNA form, the CDR3 reads TGCGCCAGCAGCTTGCCGCAGGGGGCCGGGGAGCTGTTTTTT. The chain couples TRBV5-1 to TRBJ2-2, with 7 bases aligning to TRBD1. Trimming removed 1 base from V and 6 bases from J; junction bases left unmatched: 3. CDR1 and CDR2 (germline): SGHRS, YFSETQ. This CDR3 comprises 14 residues.

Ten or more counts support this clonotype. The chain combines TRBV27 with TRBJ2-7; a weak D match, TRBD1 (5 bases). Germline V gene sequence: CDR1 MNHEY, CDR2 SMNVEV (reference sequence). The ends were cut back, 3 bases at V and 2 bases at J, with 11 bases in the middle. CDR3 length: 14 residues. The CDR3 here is CASSFQGSTYEQYF. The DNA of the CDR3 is TGTGCCAGCAGTTTTCAGGGAAGTACCTACGAGCAGTACTTC.

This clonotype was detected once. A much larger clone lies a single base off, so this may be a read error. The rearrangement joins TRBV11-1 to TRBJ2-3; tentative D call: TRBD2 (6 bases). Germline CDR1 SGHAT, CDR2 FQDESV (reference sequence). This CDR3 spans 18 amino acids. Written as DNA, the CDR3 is TGTGCCAGCAACTTAAGCCCCGGTAGCGGAAAAGGAGCAGATACGCAGTATTTT. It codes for CASNLSPGSGKGADTQYF.

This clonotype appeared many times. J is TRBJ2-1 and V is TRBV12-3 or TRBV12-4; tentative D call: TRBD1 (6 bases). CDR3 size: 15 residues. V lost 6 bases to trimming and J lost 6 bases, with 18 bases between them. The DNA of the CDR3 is TGTGCCAGCAGAACTACAGGGAGTAGTGGCAATGAGCAGTTCTTC. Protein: CASRTTGSSGNEQFF.

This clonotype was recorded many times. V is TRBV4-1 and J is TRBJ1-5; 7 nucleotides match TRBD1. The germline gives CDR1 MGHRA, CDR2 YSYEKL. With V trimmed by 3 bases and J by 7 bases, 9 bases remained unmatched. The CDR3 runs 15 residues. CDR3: CASSHKTMGQQPQHF. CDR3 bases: TGCGCCAGCAGCCACAAGACAATGGGACAGCAGCCCCAGCATTTT.

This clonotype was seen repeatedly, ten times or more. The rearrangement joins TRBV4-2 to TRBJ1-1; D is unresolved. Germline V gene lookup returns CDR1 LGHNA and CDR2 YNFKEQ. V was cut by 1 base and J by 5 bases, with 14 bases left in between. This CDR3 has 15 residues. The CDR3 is CASSQVKALVTEAFF. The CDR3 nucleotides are TGTGCCAGCAGCCAAGTAAAGGCATTGGTGACTGAAGCTTTCTTT.

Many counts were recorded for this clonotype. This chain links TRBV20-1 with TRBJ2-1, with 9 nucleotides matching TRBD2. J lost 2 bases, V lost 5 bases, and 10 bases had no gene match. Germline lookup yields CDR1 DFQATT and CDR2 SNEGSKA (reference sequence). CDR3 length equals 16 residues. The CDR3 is CSASSGGTLPYNEQFF. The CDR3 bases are TGCAGTGCTTCCAGCGGGGGGACCCTCCCCTACAATGAGCAGTTCTTC.

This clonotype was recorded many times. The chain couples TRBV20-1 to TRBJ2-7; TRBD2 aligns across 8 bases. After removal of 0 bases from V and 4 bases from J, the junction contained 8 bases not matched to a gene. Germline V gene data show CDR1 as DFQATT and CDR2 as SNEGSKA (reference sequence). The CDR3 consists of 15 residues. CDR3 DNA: TGCAGTGCTAGAGATTTGCCTAGCGGGCGTTACGAGCAGTACTTC. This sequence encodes CSARDLPSGRYEQYF.

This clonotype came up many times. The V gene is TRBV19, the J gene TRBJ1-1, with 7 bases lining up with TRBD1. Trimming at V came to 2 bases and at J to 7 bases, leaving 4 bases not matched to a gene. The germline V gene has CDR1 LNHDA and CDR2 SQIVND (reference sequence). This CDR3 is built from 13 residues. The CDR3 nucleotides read TGTGCCAGTAGTATATGGTCAGGGGGTGAAGCTTTCTTT. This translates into CASSIWSGGEAFF.

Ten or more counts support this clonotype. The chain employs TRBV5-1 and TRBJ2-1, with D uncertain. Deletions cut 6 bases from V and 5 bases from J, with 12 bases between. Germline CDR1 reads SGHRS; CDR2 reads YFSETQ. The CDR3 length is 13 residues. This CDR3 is CASTEPVDNEQFF. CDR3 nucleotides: TGCGCCAGCACGGAGCCTGTTGACAATGAGCAGTTCTTC.

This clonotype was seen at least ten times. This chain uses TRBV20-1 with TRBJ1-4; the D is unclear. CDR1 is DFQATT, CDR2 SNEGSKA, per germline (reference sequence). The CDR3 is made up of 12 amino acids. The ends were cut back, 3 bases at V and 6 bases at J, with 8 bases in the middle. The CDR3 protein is CSASRSHEKLFF. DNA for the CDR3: TGCAGTGCTAGTAGGAGCCATGAAAAACTGTTTTTT.

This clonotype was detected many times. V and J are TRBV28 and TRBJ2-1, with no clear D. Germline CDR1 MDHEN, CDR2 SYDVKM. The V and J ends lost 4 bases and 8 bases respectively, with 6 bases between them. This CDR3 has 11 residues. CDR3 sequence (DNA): TGTGCCAGCAGTTCTTGGGATGAGCAGTTCTTC. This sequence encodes CASSSWDEQFF.

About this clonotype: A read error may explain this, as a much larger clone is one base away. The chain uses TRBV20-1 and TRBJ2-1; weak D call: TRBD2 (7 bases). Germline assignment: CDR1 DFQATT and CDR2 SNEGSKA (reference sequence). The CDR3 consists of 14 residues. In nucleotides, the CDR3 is TGCAGTGCTAGGACCTGGGGGGGCCAGGATGAGCGGTTCTTC. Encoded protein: CSARTWGGQDERFF.

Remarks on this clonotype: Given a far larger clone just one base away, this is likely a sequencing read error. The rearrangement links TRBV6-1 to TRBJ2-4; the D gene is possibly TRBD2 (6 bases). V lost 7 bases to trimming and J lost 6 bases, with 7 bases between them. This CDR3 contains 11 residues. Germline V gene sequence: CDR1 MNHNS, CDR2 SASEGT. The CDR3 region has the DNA TGTGCCAGCACGGAGGGAAACATTCAGTACTTC. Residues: CASTEGNIQYF.

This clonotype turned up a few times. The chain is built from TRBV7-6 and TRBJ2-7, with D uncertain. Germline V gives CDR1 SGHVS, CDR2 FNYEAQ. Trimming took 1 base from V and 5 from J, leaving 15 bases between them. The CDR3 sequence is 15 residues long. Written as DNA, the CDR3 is TGTGCCAGCAGCTTAGATGTATCCCCCGCGGACGAGCAGTACTTC. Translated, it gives CASSLDVSPADEQYF.

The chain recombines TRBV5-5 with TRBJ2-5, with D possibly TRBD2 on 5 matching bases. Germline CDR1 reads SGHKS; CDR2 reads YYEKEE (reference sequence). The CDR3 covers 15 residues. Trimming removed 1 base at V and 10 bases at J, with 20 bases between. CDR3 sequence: CASSLWRSLGEGQYF. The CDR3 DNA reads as TGTGCCAGCAGCTTGTGGAGGAGTTTGGGCGAAGGCCAGTACTTC.

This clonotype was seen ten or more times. This CDR3 reads CASSQEYASGANVLTF. CDR3 bases: TGCGCCAGCAGCCAAGAGTACGCTTCTGGGGCCAACGTCCTGACTTTC. The chain combines TRBV4-1 with TRBJ2-6; no clear D. The length of the CDR3 is 16 residues. V was trimmed by 0 bases and J by 1 base, leaving 7 bases between them. Germline V CDR1 and CDR2: MGHRA, YSYEKL.